Presented here are 32 T cell receptor beta chains from one specimen sequenced in a study of T cells expressing NK-cell markers. TCRdb reprocessed the 5' RACE reads; each CDR3 protein has one entry and no DNA is given. In all, the sample yields some 300,000 distinct CDR3 sequences. The sample comprised blood T cells: a sorted CD56 or NKG2C T cell subset, CD4+ or CD8+ T cells, or bulk PBMC T cells (not recorded which). These TCRs come from a man younger than 35 in good health.

V usage is TRBV6-6 and J usage is TRBJ1-2. The CDR3 runs 13 residues. Germline V lookup: CDR1 MNHNY, CDR2 SVGAGI (reference sequence). The CDR3: CASSYESNYGYTF.

This CDR3 reads CSARPGNPNTGELFF. The chain couples TRBV20-1 to TRBJ2-2; TCRdb's D gene call, TRBD1, goes unchecked for lack of DNA. Germline V gene sequence: CDR1 DFQATT, CDR2 SNEGSKA (reference sequence). The CDR3 is made up of 15 amino acids.

The chain's CDR3 is CASSVVRLAGEQGEQYF. The chain couples TRBV5-1 to TRBJ2-7; TCRdb returns TRBD2, unconfirmable since there is no DNA. Germline V lookup: CDR1 SGHRS, CDR2 YFSETQ. This CDR3 is built from 17 residues.

V is TRBV5-1 and J is TRBJ2-1. Germline V lookup: CDR1 SGHRS, CDR2 YFSETQ. CDR3 size: 15 residues. CDR3 region: CASSLSLNNNNEQFF.

The V call is TRBV6-2 or TRBV6-3, the J call TRBJ2-1. Germline CDR1 is MNHEY and CDR2 is SVGEGT. This CDR3 is built from 15 residues. CDR3 region: CASSYSGSGYNEQFF.

The chain recombines TRBV20-1 with TRBJ2-1; no DNA is available, so the TRBD1 call from TCRdb remains unchecked. The CDR3 is made up of 13 amino acids. Looked up from germline, CDR1 is DFQATT and CDR2 is SNEGSKA (reference sequence). The CDR3 sequence is CSARDQGGYEQFF.

The V and J genes are TRBV7-2 and TRBJ2-5; TCRdb indicates TRBD2, and absent DNA this call remains unverified. There are 16 residues in the CDR3. Germline V gives CDR1 SGHTA, CDR2 FQGNSA. The CDR3 spells CASSLGDRGGRETQYF.

The chain is built from TRBV20-1 and TRBJ2-1. From germline, CDR1 is DFQATT and CDR2 SNEGSKA (reference sequence). The CDR3 spans 14 residues. The CDR3 reads CSAFDRSSYNEQFF.

The chain carries TRBV21-1 and TRBJ1-3. TRBV21-1 is a listed pseudogene. The CDR3 spans 16 residues. CDR3 region: CASSKLKGSPGNTIYF.

The rearrangement joins TRBV19 to TRBJ1-4. This CDR3 contains 13 residues. CDR1 and CDR2 (germline): LNHDA, SQIVND (reference sequence). The CDR3 sequence is CASSFRTNEKLFF.

The chain combines TRBV20-1 with TRBJ1-1; the D gene TCRdb calls, TRBD1, cannot be checked with no DNA. Germline V gives CDR1 DFQATT, CDR2 SNEGSKA (reference sequence). This CDR3 has 16 amino acids. The CDR3 here is CSARTTQSSRGTEAFF.

V usage is TRBV5-5 and J usage is TRBJ1-1; TCRdb indicates TRBD1, and absent DNA this call remains unverified. There are 15 residues in the CDR3. The germline gives CDR1 SGHKS, CDR2 YYEKEE (reference sequence). The CDR3 here is CASSWTGLTDTEAFF.

The chain employs TRBV27 and TRBJ2-1. CDR3 length: 14 amino acids. CDR1 and CDR2 from the germline V gene are MNHEY and SMNVEV (reference sequence). Here the CDR3 reads CASSLVGSFNEQFF.

This chain uses TRBV12-3 or TRBV12-4 with TRBJ2-7; TCRdb designates TRBD1, a call that cannot be tested without DNA. CDR3 length: 14 amino acids. CDR3 residues: CASSLMGPLGEQYF.

The chain combines TRBV5-6 with TRBJ2-5; there is no DNA to check the TCRdb D call of TRBD1. The CDR3 has 15 residues. Germline assignment: CDR1 SGHDT and CDR2 YYEEEE. The CDR3 protein is CASSFRTGKGETQYF.

The chain employs TRBV5-6 and TRBJ2-3. The CDR3 is made up of 15 amino acids. Germline V gene sequence: CDR1 SGHDT, CDR2 YYEEEE. CDR3 protein: CASSRPTPSTDTQYF.

The V gene is TRBV6-4, the J gene TRBJ1-5. This CDR3 is built from 13 residues. Germline V CDR1 and CDR2: MRHNA, SNTAGT. CDR3 residues: CASSDGRNQPQHF.

The chain links TRBV18 to TRBJ2-1. CDR3 length equals 14 residues. CDR1 KGHSH and CDR2 LQKENI come from the germline V gene. The CDR3 here is CASSGPRPPRGQFF.

CDR3 region: CASSLASPGEQFF. This chain joins TRBV5-1 and TRBJ2-1. The germline V gene encodes CDR1 SGHRS and CDR2 YFSETQ. This CDR3 comprises 13 residues. The whole variable domain, remainder taken from reference TRBV5-1 and TRBJ2-1, is KAGVTQTPRYLIKTRGQQVTLSCSPISGHRSVSWYQQTPGQGLQFLFEYFSETQRNKGNFPGRFSGRQFSNSRSEMNVSTLELGDSALYLCASSLASPGEQFFGPGTRLTVL.

The chain links TRBV28 to TRBJ2-5; as DNA is missing, the TRBD2 call by TCRdb cannot be tested. This CDR3 has 15 amino acids. From germline, CDR1 is MDHEN and CDR2 SYDVKM. CDR3 residues: CASSLGSAGGETQYF.

This sequence joins TRBV6-2 or TRBV6-3 and TRBJ2-1. This CDR3 has 13 residues. CDR1 is MNHEY and CDR2 is SVGEGT in the germline V gene. The CDR3 sequence: CASSYWSMDEQFF.

This chain uses TRBV7-2 with TRBJ2-7; with no DNA, the TCRdb D assignment of TRBD1 cannot be verified. In germline, CDR1 is SGHTA, CDR2 FQGNSA. CDR3 size: 13 residues. The CDR3: CASSEGRSYEQYF.

The rearrangement links TRBV12-3 or TRBV12-4 to TRBJ1-5. The CDR3 has 13 amino acids. The chain's CDR3 is CASSFRSIQPQHF.

The chain recombines TRBV12-3 or TRBV12-4 with TRBJ2-7; as DNA is missing, the TRBD1 call by TCRdb cannot be tested. This CDR3 region has 14 residues. The CDR3 sequence is CASSETGTEPEQYF.

The V and J genes are TRBV28 and TRBJ2-3; without DNA, the TCRdb call of TRBD2 cannot be checked. The CDR3 is made up of 15 amino acids. The germline V gene encodes CDR1 MDHEN and CDR2 SYDVKM. The CDR3 here is CASSLAGARQDTQYF.

This sequence joins TRBV20-1 and TRBJ2-1; TCRdb's D call, TRBD2, is unchecked because there is no DNA. Germline values: CDR1 DFQATT, CDR2 SNEGSKA (reference sequence). The CDR3 loop spans 14 amino acids. The CDR3 protein is CSALAGREGNEQFF.

This sequence joins TRBV6-5 and TRBJ2-1; TCRdb indicates TRBD2, and absent DNA this call remains unverified. The CDR3 extends over 16 amino acids. CDR1 MNHEY and CDR2 SVGAGI come from the germline V gene. CDR3 amino acids: CASSYLRAGGYNEQFF.

CDR3 sequence reads: CASSPRRVLSYNEQFF. The chain has TRBV13 and TRBJ2-1; absent DNA, TCRdb's TRBD1 call cannot be checked. The CDR3 is 16 residues long. Per germline, CDR1 PRHDT and CDR2 FYEKMQ (reference sequence).

The chain combines TRBV12-3 or TRBV12-4 with TRBJ2-5; TCRdb designates TRBD1, a call that cannot be tested without DNA. The CDR3 runs 12 residues. The CDR3 protein is CASSRQLETQYF.

V gene TRBV19 combines with J gene TRBJ2-5. CDR3 size: 14 residues. Germline V gene lookup returns CDR1 LNHDA and CDR2 SQIVND (reference sequence). The CDR3 is CASSSRMGQETQYF.

This chain uses TRBV11-1 with TRBJ2-3; TCRdb proposes TRBD2, but this gene call is untestable without DNA. The CDR3 extends over 16 amino acids. Looked up from germline, CDR1 is SGHAT and CDR2 is FQDESV (reference sequence). CDR3: CASSRLDSRVTDTQYF.

The chain carries TRBV7-3 and TRBJ2-2; as DNA is missing, the TRBD2 call by TCRdb cannot be tested. The germline V gene has CDR1 SGHTA and CDR2 FQGTGA. The CDR3 is made up of 17 amino acids. Here the CDR3 reads CASSSPLAGVGSGELFF.